A selection of T cell receptor beta chains follows, all from one sample in a study of PD-L1 blockade in urothelial cancer. This table comes from immunoSEQ multiplex PCR, and its TCRdb copy is limited to in-frame clones, with some not included. The sample carries around 63,000 clones, more than 80% recorded once. Material: PBMCs, obtained around atezolizumab (anti-PD-L1) treatment. The receptors here all came from a man between 65 and 85 years old with urothelial cancer. CDR3s include the opening cysteine and the closing phenylalanine or tryptophan. Fields, in order: V gene, clone size, J gene, D gene, CDR3 length, CDR3 DNA, CDR3 protein. D genes are given only for firm matches. Clone size is shown for a subset of rows, as once, few, many or a class of expanded clone.

V: TRBV30
size: NA
J: TRBJ1-1
D: NA
length: 13
DNA: TGTGCCTGGAGTACTCAGGCTTGGACTGAAGCTTTCTTT
CDR3: CAWSTQAWTEAFF

V: TRBV10-3
size: once
J: TRBJ2-7
D: NA
length: 14
DNA: TGTGCCATCACTTCAGAAGGGACTGCCTACGAGCAGTACTTC
CDR3: CAITSEGTAYEQYF

V: TRBV27
size: NA
J: TRBJ2-5
D: TRBD1
length: 15
DNA: TGTGCCAGCAGTCCCCAGACAGGGACCAGGGAGACCCAGTACTTC
CDR3: CASSPQTGTRETQYF

V: TRBV13
size: NA
J: TRBJ2-3
D: NA
length: 16
DNA: TGTGCCAGCAGCTTACTCCCACTAGACGGCACAGATACGCAGTATTTT
CDR3: CASSLLPLDGTDTQYF

V: TRBV6-1
size: NA
J: TRBJ2-2
D: TRBD2
length: 14
DNA: TGTGCCAGCGGAGCGGGAGTGGACACCGGGGAGCTGTTTTTT
CDR3: CASGAGVDTGELFF

V: TRBV18
size: NA
J: TRBJ1-4
D: NA
length: 15
DNA: TGTGCCAGCTCACCCCAAAACAGGGCTGCTGAAAAACTGTTTTTT
CDR3: CASSPQNRAAEKLFF

V: TRBV10-1
size: NA
J: TRBJ2-5
D: NA
length: 16
DNA: TGCGCCAGCAGTGAGGGACTGTCTGCGGCCCAAGAGACCCAGTACTTC
CDR3: CASSEGLSAAQETQYF

V: TRBV6-5
size: few
J: TRBJ1-5
D: TRBD1
length: 15
DNA: TGTGCCAGCAGAGTGGACAGGACCAGCAATCAGCCCCAGCATTTT
CDR3: CASRVDRTSNQPQHF

V: TRBV2
size: NA
J: TRBJ2-7
D: TRBD2
length: 14
DNA: TGTGCCAGCAGTGGTAGCGGGATCCCCTACGAGCAGTACTTC
CDR3: CASSGSGIPYEQYF

V: TRBV6-6
size: NA
J: TRBJ1-4
D: NA
length: 14
DNA: TGTGCCAGCAGTTACGGACAGCTTAATGAAAAACTGTTTTTT
CDR3: CASSYGQLNEKLFF

V: TRBV9
size: few
J: TRBJ2-2
D: NA
length: 15
DNA: TGTGCCAGCAGCGTAGGGACATTGAACACCGGGGAGCTGTTTTTT
CDR3: CASSVGTLNTGELFF

V: TRBV18
size: NA
J: TRBJ1-1
D: NA
length: 11
DNA: TGTGCCAGCTCACCAGCCGGTGAAGCTTTCTTT
CDR3: CASSPAGEAFF

V: TRBV19
size: NA
J: TRBJ1-1
D: NA
length: 10
DNA: TGTGCCAGTAGGAGGAATGAAGCTTTCTTT
CDR3: CASRRNEAFF

V: TRBV7-2
size: NA
J: TRBJ2-1
D: TRBD2
length: 15
DNA: TGTGCCAGCAGCTTAGGACTAGCGGGAGTCTATGAGCAGTTCTTC
CDR3: CASSLGLAGVYEQFF

V: TRBV19
size: NA
J: TRBJ2-7
D: TRBD1
length: 15
DNA: TGTGCCAGTACCACTCGGGGACAGGGGGCTTACGAGCAGTACTTC
CDR3: CASTTRGQGAYEQYF

V: TRBV5-1
size: NA
J: TRBJ1-4
D: NA
length: 16
DNA: TGCGCCAGCAGCTTGGGTGGCACTCGGGGAAATGAAAAACTGTTTTTT
CDR3: CASSLGGTRGNEKLFF

V: TRBV28
size: NA
J: TRBJ2-3
D: NA
length: 13
DNA: TGTGCCAGCACCCCCTCTAGCACAGATACGCAGTATTTT
CDR3: CASTPSSTDTQYF

V: TRBV7-9
size: NA
J: TRBJ2-1
D: TRBD2
length: 15
DNA: TGTGCCAGCAGCTTAGGGCGGGGGTCCTACAATGAGCAGTTCTTC
CDR3: CASSLGRGSYNEQFF

V: TRBV5-4
size: few
J: TRBJ2-2
D: TRBD2
length: 16
DNA: TGTGCCAGCAGCACTAGCGGGGGGGCCGACACCGGGGAGCTGTTTTTT
CDR3: CASSTSGGADTGELFF